The 30 T cell receptor beta chains listed next were all sequenced from one sample in a study of control samples from healthy donors and cancer patients. Sequencing was performed with immunoSEQ multiplex PCR; in TCRdb, only in-frame clones are kept and a portion is missing. The data hold approximately 190,000 clones, with approximately 91% observed a single time. Sequenced material: blood. The receptors here all came from a man aged 30 to 39 in good health.

By share of the sample, this clone is medium-sized. The chain couples TRBV10-3 to TRBJ2-1; 12 bases are shared with TRBD2. CDR3 length: 16 amino acids. CDR1 and CDR2 from the germline V gene are ENHRY and SYGVKD. The ends lost 5 bases at V and 9 bases at J; junction bases unmatched: 11. CDR3 region: CAISPGETSGGPEQFF. The DNA for the CDR3 is TGTGCCATCAGTCCGGGGGAAACTAGCGGGGGGCCTGAGCAGTTCTTC.

The gene calls are TRBV18 and TRBJ1-5; D gene ambiguous. Germline V gene sequence: CDR1 KGHSH, CDR2 LQKENI. V lost 3 bases and J lost 3, with 9 bases in between. The CDR3 contains 14 residues. The CDR3 loop reads CASSPDTDNQPQHF. CDR3 bases: TGTGCCAGCTCACCCGACACGGACAATCAGCCCCAGCATTTT.

This chain uses TRBV7-8 with TRBJ2-3; no clear D. Germline V gene data show CDR1 as SGHVS and CDR2 as FQNEAQ. The CDR3 has 12 amino acids. Deletions cut 5 bases from V and 6 bases from J, with 9 bases between. The CDR3 loop reads CASSRASDTQYF. Written as DNA, the CDR3 is TGTGCCAGCAGCCGCGCAAGCGATACGCAGTATTTT. The full variable domain, in which reference TRBV7-8 and TRBJ2-3 provide the parts outside the CDR3, is GAGVSQSPRYKVAKRGQDVALRCDPISGHVSLFWYQQALGQGPEFLTYFQNEAQLDKSGLPSDRFFAERPEGSVSTLKIQRTQQEDSAVYLCASSRASDTQYFGPGTRLTVL.

The J gene is TRBJ2-3, the V gene TRBV24-1, with a possible D match to TRBD1 (5 bases). CDR3 length equals 16 residues. V was pared by 4 bases and J by 1 base, with 14 bases between. CDR1 KGHDR and CDR2 SFDVKD come from the germline V gene. CDR3 loop: CATSDRRGWGTDTQYF. The CDR3 nucleotides are TGTGCCACCAGTGACCGTAGGGGTTGGGGCACAGATACGCAGTATTTT.

The chain has TRBV15 and TRBJ1-1; D gene unclear. The CDR3 covers 16 residues. Germline CDR1 and CDR2: LNHNV and YYDKDF (reference sequence). Trimming removed 4 bases from V and 3 bases from J, with 18 bases in between. The CDR3 nucleotides read TGTGCCACCAGCATACCTGGTTGGGGAACGGACACTGAAGCTTTCTTT. Protein: CATSIPGWGTDTEAFF.

V and J are TRBV28 and TRBJ1-6; D ambiguous. The V gene's germline CDR1 is MDHEN and CDR2 SYDVKM. The V end lost 6 bases, the J end lost 0 bases, and 15 bases lay between the germline ends. CDR3 length: 17 amino acids. CDR3 nucleotide sequence: TGTGCCAGCAGGCCTGGGTCCCAGAGCTCCTATAATTCACCCCTCCACTTT. This encodes CASRPGSQSSYNSPLHF.

This chain uses TRBV5-1 with TRBJ2-7; TRBD1 matches 10 bases. Losses at the gene ends were 0 bases for V and 3 bases for J; bases not matched to a gene: 3. Germline lookup yields CDR1 SGHRS and CDR2 YFSETQ. The CDR3 has 15 amino acids. The CDR3 loop reads CASSLETGGLYEQYF. The CDR3 region has the DNA TGCGCCAGCAGCTTGGAGACAGGGGGCCTCTACGAGCAGTACTTC. Looking up the rest from reference TRBV5-1 and TRBJ2-7 gives the full variable domain: KAGVTQTPRYLIKTRGQQVTLSCSPISGHRSVSWYQQTPGQGLQFLFEYFSETQRNKGNFPGRFSGRQFSNSRSEMNVSTLELGDSALYLCASSLETGGLYEQYFGPGTRLTVT.

The CDR3 loop is CASTSGGAYSDTQYF. The CDR3 nucleotides read TGCGCCAGCACCTCTGGGGGGGCGTACTCAGATACGCAGTATTTT. This chain joins TRBV5-1 and TRBJ2-3, with D possibly matching TRBD2 (7 bases). The CDR3 runs to 15 residues. The V end lost 6 bases, the J end lost 4 bases, and 18 bases lay between the germline ends. Germline loops: CDR1 SGHRS, CDR2 YFSETQ.

This clone was seen a few times. V gene TRBV18 combines with J gene TRBJ2-3; the D gene could be TRBD1 or TRBD2 (6 bases each). V lost 4 bases to trimming and J lost 1 base, with 15 bases between them. Germline CDR1 reads KGHSH; CDR2 reads LQKENI. CDR3 length: 16 residues. The CDR3 bases are TGTGCCAGCTCACACTATAGCCGGGGGCGCACAGATACGCAGTATTTT. This codes for CASSHYSRGRTDTQYF.

With respect to this clone: At one boundary the junction diverges from the germline segment, which might be a read error. This sequence joins TRBV5-1 and TRBJ2-7; D may be TRBD1 (6 bases). This CDR3 is built from 13 residues. Germline V gene sequence: CDR1 SGHRS, CDR2 YFSETQ. The CDR3 DNA reads as TGCGCCAGCAGATTGGACAGCTTCTACGAGCAGTACTTC. This sequence encodes CASRLDSFYEQYF.

V and J are TRBV5-1 and TRBJ1-1; the D gene is possibly TRBD1 (5 bases). CDR1 is SGHRS and CDR2 is YFSETQ in the germline V gene. The CDR3 loop spans 18 amino acids. V shed 4 bases and J shed 4 bases, with 26 bases lying between them. The CDR3: CASSPRPVDDGGGTEAFF. The CDR3 nucleotides are TGCGCCAGCAGCCCCAGACCAGTTGATGATGGGGGGGGCACTGAAGCTTTCTTT. Complete variable domain (other parts from reference TRBV5-1 and TRBJ1-1): KAGVTQTPRYLIKTRGQQVTLSCSPISGHRSVSWYQQTPGQGLQFLFEYFSETQRNKGNFPGRFSGRQFSNSRSEMNVSTLELGDSALYLCASSPRPVDDGGGTEAFFGQGTRLTVV.

There are a few counts of this clone. The chain links TRBV11-2 to TRBJ2-2, with D maybe TRBD2 (6 bases). CDR3 size: 17 residues. Trimming pared 5 bases from V and 3 bases from J, leaving 19 bases between. Germline V lookup: CDR1 SGHAT, CDR2 FQNNGV. In DNA form, the CDR3 reads TGTGCCAGCAGCCCCCGGTACGGGACTCGGGACACCGGGGAGCTGTTTTTT. It translates to CASSPRYGTRDTGELFF.

The gene calls are TRBV27 and TRBJ1-1; D not certain. Germline V gene lookup returns CDR1 MNHEY and CDR2 SMNVEV (reference sequence). The CDR3 extends over 13 amino acids. V was clipped by 4 bases and J by 2 bases, with 8 bases between them. The chain's CDR3 is CASSSSENTEAFF. In nucleotides, the CDR3 is TGTGCCAGCAGTTCTTCAGAAAACACTGAAGCTTTCTTT.

This chain connects TRBV6-5 to TRBJ1-1, with 8 nucleotides matching TRBD1. The CDR3 covers 15 residues. V lost 6 bases, J lost 0 bases, and 6 bases stayed unmatched. The germline gives CDR1 MNHEY, CDR2 SVGAGI. CDR3 region: CASRPRDRMNTEAFF. CDR3 coding DNA: TGTGCCAGCAGACCTAGGGACAGGATGAACACTGAAGCTTTCTTT.

This chain uses TRBV7-9 with TRBJ1-1; D is perhaps TRBD1 (6 bases). CDR1 SEHNR and CDR2 FQNEAQ come from the germline V gene (reference sequence). This CDR3 is built from 14 residues. The CDR3: CALRTGSVGTEAFF. The CDR3, as DNA: TGTGCTCTTCGTACAGGGTCTGTAGGGACTGAAGCTTTCTTT. Full variable domain (outside the CDR3, taken from reference TRBV7-9 and TRBJ1-1): DTGVSQNPRHKITKRGQNVTFRCDPISEHNRLYWYRQTLGQGPEFLTYFQNEAQLEKSRLLSDRFSAERPKGSFSTLEIQRTEQGDSAMYLCALRTGSVGTEAFFGQGTRLTVV.

The CDR3 protein is CASSYSGLARTDTQYF. For the CDR3, the DNA is TGTGCCAGCAGTTACTCTGGACTAGCGAGGACAGATACGCAGTATTTT. The chain carries TRBV6-5 and TRBJ2-3; 9 bases are a match to TRBD2. This CDR3 comprises 16 residues. The J segment lost 3 bases and the V segment lost 0 bases, leaving 4 bases of the junction unmatched. Germline-derived CDR1 and CDR2 are MNHEY and SVGAGI.

The chain has TRBV20-1 and TRBJ1-2; D unclear. The CDR3 runs to 11 residues. Per the germline V gene, CDR1 is DFQATT and CDR2 is SNEGSKA (reference sequence). Trimming shortened V by 0 bases and J by 8 bases, and 7 bases separated the two germline ends. As DNA, the CDR3 is TGCAGTGCTAGAGACGAGGAGGGCTACACCTTC. Its translation: CSARDEEGYTF.

The V gene is TRBV9, the J gene TRBJ2-5; 8 bases align to TRBD2. V was clipped by 0 bases and J by 0 bases; unmatched bases: 7. The germline CDR1 and CDR2 sequences are SGDLS and YYNGEE. CDR3 length: 17 amino acids. The CDR3 is CASSVGSSGGNQETQYF. CDR3 sequence (DNA): TGTGCCAGCAGCGTAGGTTCAAGCGGGGGCAACCAAGAGACCCAGTACTTC.

The chain combines TRBV7-9 with TRBJ1-4; D possibly corresponds to TRBD1 (6 bases). The CDR3 has 13 amino acids. The germline CDR1 and CDR2 sequences are SEHNR and FQNEAQ (reference sequence). Trimming took off 5 bases at V and 17 bases at J, with 21 bases between the two ends. CDR3 sequence reads: CASSVSTQGSYFF. In DNA, the CDR3 is TGTGCCAGCAGCGTCTCAACACAGGGATCCTATTTTTTT.

The CDR3 DNA sequence: TGTGCCAGCAGCCACGCCCAGGCCTACGAGCAGTACTTC. Protein sequence: CASSHAQAYEQYF. This chain joins TRBV3-1 (or the pseudogene TRBV3-2) and TRBJ2-7; no reliable D call. Germline V lookup: CDR1 LGHDT, CDR2 YNNKEL (reference sequence). The CDR3 runs to 13 residues. With 3 bases removed from V and 2 bases from J, the gap between germline ends came to 8 bases.

V is TRBV11-1 and J is TRBJ2-7, with D uncertain. The CDR3 extends over 14 amino acids. CDR1 SGHAT and CDR2 FQDESV come from the germline V gene (reference sequence). V lost 3 bases, J lost 0 bases, and 9 bases lay in between. CDR3 in amino acids: CASSFLSGSYEQYF. In DNA, the CDR3 is TGTGCCAGCAGCTTCCTTAGTGGCTCCTACGAGCAGTACTTC.

This clone was seen only a few times. The rearrangement uses TRBV30 and TRBJ1-3, with D unresolved. Looked up from germline, CDR1 is GTSNPN and CDR2 is SVGIG (reference sequence). The V end was cut by 1 base, the J end by 0 bases, with 7 bases between. CDR3 length: 14 residues. CDR3 in DNA: TGTGCCTGGAGTGCAGGATTCTCTGGAAACACCATATATTTT. Its translation is CAWSAGFSGNTIYF. Complete variable domain (other parts from reference TRBV30 and TRBJ1-3): SQTIHQWPATLVQPVGSPLSLECTVEGTSNPNLYWYRQAAGRGLQLLFYSVGIGQISSEVPQNLSASRPQDRQFILSSKKLLLSDSGFYLCAWSAGFSGNTIYFGEGSWLTVV.

The chain employs TRBV6-5 and TRBJ1-2; tentatively, D is TRBD1 (6 bases). Per the germline V gene, CDR1 is MNHEY and CDR2 is SVGAGI. Trimming removed 6 bases at V and 6 bases at J, with 14 bases between. This CDR3 has 13 amino acids. The CDR3 coding sequence is TGTGCCAGCAGACCAACAGGGCTCGATGGCTACACCTTC. Its protein product is CASRPTGLDGYTF.

V is TRBV19 and J is TRBJ1-1, with D perhaps matching TRBD1 (5 bases). Trimming took off 3 bases at V and 5 bases at J, with 19 bases between the two ends. Germline V gene lookup returns CDR1 LNHDA and CDR2 SQIVND (reference sequence). This CDR3 is built from 16 residues. The CDR3 reads CASSIQAGGGDTEAFF. In DNA, the CDR3 is TGTGCCAGTAGTATTCAGGCGGGGGGAGGTGATACTGAAGCTTTCTTT.

The V call is TRBV11-2, the J call TRBJ2-7; D not certain. CDR1 SGHAT and CDR2 FQNNGV come from the germline V gene. V was cut by 3 bases and J by 1 base, with 1 base left in between. This CDR3 comprises 11 residues. The CDR3 coding sequence is TGTGCCAGCAGCTTTTCCTACGAGCAGTACTTC. Amino acid sequence: CASSFSYEQYF. Full variable domain (missing parts from reference TRBV11-2 and TRBJ2-7): EAGVAQSPRYKIIEKRQSVAFWCNPISGHATLYWYQQILGQGPKLLIQFQNNGVVDDSQLPKDRFSAERLKGVDSTLKIQPAKLEDSAVYLCASSFSYEQYFGPGTRLTVT.

This chain connects TRBV19 to TRBJ2-2; TRBD1 matches at 10 bases. From germline, CDR1 is LNHDA and CDR2 SQIVND (reference sequence). The CDR3 sequence is 18 residues long. V lost 1 base, J lost 7 bases, and 12 bases stayed unmatched. As DNA, the CDR3 is TGTGCCAGTAGTATAGCCCTAGCCGGGACAGGGGCTTTCGGGGAGCTGTTTTTT. This sequence encodes CASSIALAGTGAFGELFF.

CDR3 protein: CASSPRGREQFF. The CDR3 nucleotides read TGTGCCAGCAGCCCCCGTGGCCGTGAGCAGTTCTTC. V gene TRBV9 combines with J gene TRBJ2-1; D call uncertain. The CDR3 sequence is 12 residues long. The V gene lost 4 bases and the J gene lost 9 bases, with 11 bases spanning the gap. Germline CDR1 reads SGDLS; CDR2 reads YYNGEE.

The rearrangement uses TRBV15 and TRBJ1-3; unclear D gene. The CDR3 runs to 15 residues. V was pared by 6 bases and J by 0 bases, with 12 bases between. The germline gives CDR1 LNHNV, CDR2 YYDKDF (reference sequence). The CDR3, as DNA: TGTGCCACCAGACCAAACAGAAACTCTGGAAACACCATATATTTT. This translates into CATRPNRNSGNTIYF.

V and J are TRBV18 and TRBJ1-6, with D maybe TRBD1 (5 bases). V gave up 2 bases and J gave up 5 bases, with 13 bases separating them. Per the germline V gene, CDR1 is KGHSH and CDR2 is LQKENI. The CDR3 extends over 16 amino acids. CDR3 DNA: TGTGCCAGCTCACCAATATTCGGCAGGGATAATTCACCCCTCCACTTT. This gives the protein CASSPIFGRDNSPLHF. Complete variable domain (other parts from reference TRBV18 and TRBJ1-6): NAGVMQNPRHLVRRRGQEARLRCSPMKGHSHVYWYRQLPEEGLKFMVYLQKENIIDESGMPKERFSAEFPKEGPSILRIQQVVRGDSAAYFCASSPIFGRDNSPLHFGNGTRLTVT.

The chain is built from TRBV19 and TRBJ1-4; a weak D match, TRBD1 (6 bases). V was trimmed by 5 bases and J by 15 bases, leaving 22 bases between them. Germline V gene lookup returns CDR1 LNHDA and CDR2 SQIVND (reference sequence). The CDR3 length is 14 residues. This chain's CDR3 is CASSVGQSGGLLFF. The DNA of the CDR3 is TGTGCCAGTAGTGTCGGACAGAGTGGCGGGTTATTGTTTTTT.